This paragraph reports one T cell receptor beta chain. From germline, CDR1 is SNHLY and CDR2 FYNNEI. V lost 4 bases, J lost 2 bases, and 4 bases stayed unmatched. This CDR3 has 15 residues. Authors' data handling: Counts of nucleated cells, estimated from reference gene primer amplification, were obtained. The method was immunoSEQ multiplex PCR; TCRdb's version includes in-frame clones alone and lacks a portion of them. V, J and clone size derive from that table, while D and trimming were established from the DNA sequence. Of approximately 150,000 clones listed, 80% to 90% are singletons. These data belong to a study of blood T cell repertoires in COVID-19. Study at large: Collection of acute and convalescent COVID-19 samples took place in the United States, Italy and Spain. In each case, the material was cDNA or gDNA derived from T cells, B-cell-depleted T cells, or PBMCs.

Input material: peripheral blood. The receptor was isolated from a man in his fifties with active or convalescent COVID-19. V gene TRBV2 combines with J gene TRBJ1-5; 8 positions agree with TRBD1. CDR3 protein: CASSGTTGGNQPQHF. In DNA form, the CDR3 reads TGTGCCAGCAGTGGAACGACAGGGGGCAATCAGCCCCAGCATTTT.